The 11 T cell receptor beta chains given below trace back to one sample, sequenced in a study of blood T cell repertoires in COVID-19. TCRdb's table, derived via immunoSEQ multiplex PCR, lists solely in-frame clones and lacks some. The sample carries fewer than 500,000 clones, approximately 86% recorded once. Source material: PBMCs or T cells enriched from blood (not recorded which). Receptor source: a woman aged 18-30 years who had recovered from COVID-19.

The chain uses TRBV11-2 and TRBJ2-1; 8 bases match TRBD2. In germline, CDR1 is SGHAT, CDR2 FQNNGV. With 2 bases clipped from V and 9 bases from J, the junction kept 9 bases outside the gene matches. This CDR3 region has 15 residues. The CDR3 sequence is CASSLSAGGTGEQFF. The CDR3 bases are TGTGCCAGCAGCTTAAGCGCGGGGGGAACGGGTGAGCAGTTCTTC.

V gene TRBV13 combines with J gene TRBJ2-7, with a weak D call TRBD2 (5 bases). There are 14 residues in the CDR3. CDR1 and CDR2 (germline): PRHDT, FYEKMQ (reference sequence). The V end lost 4 bases, the J end lost 0 bases, and 10 bases lay between the germline ends. The CDR3: CASSSLDSSYEQYF. The CDR3 DNA follows: TGTGCCAGCAGCTCGCTGGACTCCTCCTACGAGCAGTACTTC.

This clone was detected only a few times. This chain connects TRBV27 to TRBJ1-2, with D tentatively TRBD1 (5 bases). Trimming removed 5 bases from V and 3 bases from J, with 16 bases in between. CDR1 is MNHEY, CDR2 SMNVEV, per germline (reference sequence). The CDR3 runs 15 residues. In nucleotides, the CDR3 is TGTGCCAGCAGTCCACCCGGGGGGGGTTACTATGGCTACACCTTC. Amino acids: CASSPPGGGYYGYTF.

J is TRBJ1-6 and V is TRBV13, with 7 positions matching TRBD1. The germline CDR1 and CDR2 sequences are PRHDT and FYEKMQ (reference sequence). This CDR3 is built from 17 residues. The V gene end was trimmed by 4 bases and the J gene end by 3 bases; junction bases not matched to a gene: 9. The DNA of the CDR3 is TGTGCCAGCAGCTCTCGAGGACAGGCTCTCTATAATTCACCCCTCCACTTT. Protein product: CASSSRGQALYNSPLHF.

CDR3 sequence: CASSPAGVNSPLHF. The DNA for the CDR3 is TGTGCCAGCAGCCCCGCGGGGGTGAATTCACCCCTCCACTTT. V gene TRBV5-8 combines with J gene TRBJ1-6; D is possibly TRBD1 (5 bases). Germline V CDR1 and CDR2: SGHTS, YDEGEE. V dropped 4 bases and J dropped 7 bases, with 12 bases sitting between them. CDR3 length: 14 amino acids.

This clone was seen only once. This sequence joins TRBV1 and TRBJ2-3; the D call in the table, TRBD2, was not verified against the DNA. TRBV1 is a pseudogene. The CDR3 runs 16 residues. The CDR3 protein is CTTTMMTSGTTDTQYF. CDR3 DNA sequence: TGCACCACCACTATGATGACTAGCGGGACCACAGATACGCAGTATTTT.

The CDR3 here is CASSLATSGFSTDTQYF. As DNA, the CDR3 is TGTGCCAGCAGCTTAGCGACTAGCGGGTTTAGCACAGATACGCAGTATTTT. V and J are TRBV7-9 and TRBJ2-3, with 10 bases aligning to TRBD2. The CDR3 runs 17 residues. V gave up 0 bases and J gave up 0 bases; unmatched junction bases: 3. CDR1 is SEHNR, CDR2 FQNEAQ, per germline (reference sequence).

The chain is built from TRBV5-6 and TRBJ2-1; D remains unclear. The ends were cut back, 0 bases at V and 9 bases at J, with 4 bases in the middle. The germline gives CDR1 SGHDT, CDR2 YYEEEE. CDR3 size: 11 residues. As DNA, the CDR3 is TGTGCCAGCAGCTTGGGGAGTGAGCAGTTCTTC. This translates into CASSLGSEQFF.

The V and J genes are TRBV30 and TRBJ1-2; no definite D call. The V end lost 0 bases, the J end lost 5 bases, and 13 bases lay between the germline ends. CDR1 GTSNPN and CDR2 SVGIG come from the germline V gene (reference sequence). This CDR3 comprises 14 residues. CDR3 sequence reads: CAWSVARSLYGYTF. In DNA form, the CDR3 reads TGTGCCTGGAGTGTAGCCAGGTCGTTATATGGCTACACCTTC. The full variable domain, completed using reference TRBV30 and TRBJ1-2, is SQTIHQWPATLVQPVGSPLSLECTVEGTSNPNLYWYRQAAGRGLQLLFYSVGIGQISSEVPQNLSASRPQDRQFILSSKKLLLSDSGFYLCAWSVARSLYGYTFGSGTRLTVV.

The V gene is TRBV6-5, the J gene TRBJ1-2, with 8 bases matching TRBD1. The CDR3 totals 13 residues. The J segment lost 10 bases and the V segment lost 6 bases, leaving 10 bases of the junction unmatched. The germline V gene encodes CDR1 MNHEY and CDR2 SVGAGI. The CDR3 sequence: CASSRTGLEVYTF. The CDR3 DNA sequence: TGTGCCAGCAGCCGGACAGGGTTAGAAGTCTACACCTTC.

V is TRBV2 and J is TRBJ2-5, with D tentatively TRBD2 (6 bases). Germline lookup yields CDR1 SNHLY and CDR2 FYNNEI. The CDR3 has 15 amino acids. Between the trimmed V and J ends, which lost 5 bases and 4 bases, there was a span of 17 bases. CDR3 amino acids: CASSRIRERAETQYF. CDR3 nucleotides: TGTGCCAGCAGTCGGATCCGGGAGAGGGCAGAGACCCAGTACTTC.